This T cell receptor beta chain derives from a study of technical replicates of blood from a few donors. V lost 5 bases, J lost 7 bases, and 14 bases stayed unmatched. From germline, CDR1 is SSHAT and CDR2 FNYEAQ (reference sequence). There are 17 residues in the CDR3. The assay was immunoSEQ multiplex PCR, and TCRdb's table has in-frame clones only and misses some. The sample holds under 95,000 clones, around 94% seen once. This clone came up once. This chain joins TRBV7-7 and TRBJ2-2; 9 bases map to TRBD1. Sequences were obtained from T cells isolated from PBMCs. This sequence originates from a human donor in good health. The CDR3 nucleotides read TGTGCCAGCAGCCCAGGGTGGGACAGGGTTCTTGACGGGGAGCTGTTTTTT. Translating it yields CASSPGWDRVLDGELFF.